The present entry profiles one T cell receptor beta chain with its context. Antigen: not known. The data derive from a study of T cells in localized non-small cell lung cancer. Regarding the study as a whole: As only one tumor region underwent sequencing, heterogeneity remains possible. A median of about 54 of the top 100 tumor clones appeared in adjacent lung, which was paired and uninvolved. Longer survival (overall) was linked to higher T cell density in blood.

Per germline, CDR1 SGHDT and CDR2 YYEEEE. Trimming pared 1 base from V and 1 base from J, leaving 14 bases between. This CDR3 contains 16 residues. Produced via immunoSEQ multiplex PCR; TCRdb's table is partial and in-frame only. The sample has tens of thousands of clones, approximately 90% seen once. V and J are TRBV5-6 and TRBJ1-1; D might be TRBD1 (5 bases). Material: peripheral blood, obtained before any cancer treatment. The receptor was isolated from a man aged 35 to 69 with stage I squamous cell lung carcinoma. The CDR3 region is CASSLWAGSRNTEAFF. DNA for the CDR3: TGTGCCAGCAGCTTGTGGGCAGGGAGTAGGAACACTGAAGCTTTCTTT.